Listed here is a single T cell receptor beta chain. These data are taken from a study of control samples from healthy donors and cancer patients. Generated by immunoSEQ multiplex PCR, the TCRdb table keeps only in-frame clones and is missing some. Among over 120,000 clones listed, more than 85% were seen once. The CDR3 has 16 residues. The germline gives CDR1 SGHAT, CDR2 FQNNGV. V shed 3 bases and J shed 6 bases, with 17 bases lying between them. The chain uses TRBV11-2 and TRBJ1-4, with D unresolved. The sample taken for sequencing was blood. The clonotype originates from a man aged 30 to 45 in good health. The CDR3 bases are TGTGCCAGCAGCTTCGATGCAGTGTCTTTGGATGAAAAACTGTTTTTT. This sequence encodes CASSFDAVSLDEKLFF. Based on the CDR3 plus reference TRBV11-2 and TRBJ1-4, the full variable domain is EAGVAQSPRYKIIEKRQSVAFWCNPISGHATLYWYQQILGQGPKLLIQFQNNGVVDDSQLPKDRFSAERLKGVDSTLKIQPAKLEDSAVYLCASSFDAVSLDEKLFFGSGTQLSVL.